This TCR beta chain was obtained from a study of blood T cells in healthy people across ages. CDR3 length: 15 amino acids. Trimming shortened V by 1 base and J by 0 bases, and 9 bases separated the two germline ends. Germline CDR1 is SGHTA and CDR2 is FQGNSA. The donors, aged roughly 6 to 95, were healthy Caucasians from Russia. Alongside a J-beta primer mix, a sample-barcoded 5' primer served in a second PCR lasting roughly 7 to 12 cycles. A single record per CDR3 protein comes from TCRdb applying MiXCR to the 5' RACE reads. The table shows around 1,700,000 distinct CDR3 sequences, with 25% to 30% occurring only once.

V usage is TRBV7-2 and J usage is TRBJ1-2, with D hard to call. What was sequenced was blood. This clonotype was obtained from a woman aged 25 to 39 in good health. The CDR3 bases are TGTGCCAGCAGCTTAGTATTGACGGCTAACTATGGCTACACCTTC. It yields the protein CASSLVLTANYGYTF.